This section outlines one TCR beta chain sequence together with its context. No antigen is known for it. V gave up 4 bases and J gave up 5 bases; unmatched junction bases: 7. The CDR3 runs 15 residues. The germline gives CDR1 SGHKS, CDR2 YYEKEE (reference sequence). This entry is derived from a study of T cell responses to AZD1222 COVID-19 vaccine. Whole-study findings and limits: Clonal diversity was possibly underestimated; the donors were predominantly white British and more often female.

Sequencing used immunoSEQ multiplex PCR; TCRdb keeps in-frame clones, though not all of them. Seen here are 90,000 to 120,000 clones, about nine tenths observed once, and the top ten hold approximately 9.3%. The TCR originated in an adult who received the AZD1222 COVID-19 vaccine. Material: peripheral blood, obtained 28 days after the second AZD1222 dose. This chain uses TRBV5-5 with TRBJ1-5; 9 bases are shared with TRBD1. The CDR3 DNA follows: TGTGCCAGCAGCAGGACAGGGGATGGCGATCAGCCCCAGCATTTT. Amino acid sequence: CASSRTGDGDQPQHF.